The next 22 T cell receptor beta chains were all read from a single sample in a study of CXCR4 blockade with PD-1 therapy in pancreatic cancer (dated by TCRdb to between 2018 and 2021). Library creation used the immunoSEQ multiplex PCR assay. TCRdb retrieved this table from immuneACCESS and kept in-frame rearrangements only. Not all clones are present; in checked studies, unresolved V genes account for under half, and no reason is known for the remainder. Within this sample are approximately 3,800 clones, with about 50% of them counted one time only. The ten largest clones add up to about a sixth of the sample. Sequencing used tumor tissue. Source of these receptors: a human donor with pancreatic ductal adenocarcinoma.

V gene TRBV19 combines with J gene TRBJ1-2; a weak D match, TRBD1 (5 bases). Trimming removed 7 bases from V and 2 bases from J, with 11 bases in between. Germline V gene sequence: CDR1 LNHDA, CDR2 SQIVND (reference sequence). The CDR3 is made up of 13 amino acids. CDR3 loop: CASTEGRNYGYTF. Written as DNA, the CDR3 is TGTGCCAGTACTGAGGGGAGGAACTATGGCTACACCTTC.

The rearrangement links TRBV11-3 to TRBJ2-1; no firm D call. Trimming cost V 5 bases and J 7 bases, with 18 bases left between them. CDR1 and CDR2 (germline): SGHNT, YENEEA. The CDR3 is 15 amino acids. The CDR3 spells CASSPRRTSHNEQFF. The CDR3 region has the DNA TGTGCCAGCAGCCCCCGTCGGACCTCCCATAATGAGCAGTTCTTC.

This clone turned up a few times. This chain links TRBV2 with TRBJ1-4, with unresolved D. Germline-derived CDR1 and CDR2 are SNHLY and FYNNEI. V gave up 1 base and J gave up 8 bases, with 8 bases separating them. There are 13 residues in the CDR3. The CDR3 DNA sequence: TGTGCCAGCAGTGAAGAAAGTAGGGAAAAACTGTTTTTT. This translates into CASSEESREKLFF.

V gene TRBV30 combines with J gene TRBJ2-5; no clear D gene. Trimming pared 2 bases from V and 7 bases from J, leaving 8 bases between. Germline V gene sequence: CDR1 GTSNPN, CDR2 SVGIG (reference sequence). The length of the CDR3 is 11 residues. The CDR3 region has the DNA TGTGCCTGGAGTTGGTACGGGACCCAGTACTTC. Translated: CAWSWYGTQYF.

This clone was detected a few times. J is TRBJ1-2 and V is TRBV16; TRBD1 matches 8 bases. The CDR3 runs 14 residues. V lost 5 bases and J lost 2; bases outside the gene matches: 4. Per germline, CDR1 KGHSY and CDR2 FQNENV. The CDR3 nucleotides are TGTGCCAGCAGCTACGCAGGGGGCAACTATGGCTACACCTTC. This translates into CASSYAGGNYGYTF.

This clone was counted a few times. One end of the junction does not line up with germline, which may come from a read error. The genes are TRBV7-6 and TRBJ1-1, with no clear D. The germline V gene encodes CDR1 SGHVS and CDR2 FNYEAQ. The CDR3 runs 14 residues. The CDR3 DNA is TGTGCCAGCAGCCCCCAGGCGACGAACACTGAAACTTTCTTT. Amino acid sequence: CASSPQATNTETFF.

This clone is medium-sized in the sample. V usage is TRBV6-8 and J usage is TRBJ2-1, with no clear D. Germline CDR1 MNHGY, CDR2 SAAAGT. Trimming pared 5 bases from V and 12 bases from J, leaving 23 bases between. The CDR3 sequence is 15 residues long. CDR3 sequence reads: CASSDGPRTVLGQFF. In DNA form, the CDR3 reads TGTGCCAGCAGTGATGGGCCTAGGACGGTCCTCGGGCAGTTCTTC.

The V call is TRBV19, the J call TRBJ2-6; D might be TRBD1 (6 bases). Germline V gene lookup returns CDR1 LNHDA and CDR2 SQIVND (reference sequence). The CDR3 consists of 16 residues. The V and J ends lost 9 bases and 2 bases respectively, with 17 bases between them. The CDR3 DNA follows: TGTGCCAGCCGAGTGGGGGCAATGGCTGGGGCCAACGTCCTGACTTTC. It yields the protein CASRVGAMAGANVLTF.

The V and J genes are TRBV25-1 and TRBJ1-2; D remains ambiguous. Trimming took off 2 bases at V and 4 bases at J, with 8 bases between the two ends. CDR3 size: 13 residues. Germline CDR1 is MGHDK and CDR2 is SYGVNS. The CDR3 region has the DNA TGTGCCAGCAGTGAAGAGCCCGCCTATGGCTACACCTTC. This encodes CASSEEPAYGYTF.

The rearrangement links TRBV30 to TRBJ1-1; 7 positions match TRBD1. The CDR3 runs to 14 residues. Germline CDR1 and CDR2: GTSNPN and SVGIG (reference sequence). V was clipped by 7 bases and J by 4 bases; unmatched bases: 12. CDR3 region: CASETGQAFTEAFF. CDR3 DNA: TGTGCCTCCGAGACAGGACAGGCCTTCACTGAAGCTTTCTTT.

This clone is deemed medium-sized. This chain connects TRBV9 to TRBJ2-1; D is possibly TRBD2 (6 bases). The ends were cut back, 4 bases at V and 9 bases at J, with 17 bases in the middle. CDR3 size: 14 residues. The germline V gene has CDR1 SGDLS and CDR2 YYNGEE. The CDR3 DNA reads TGTGCCAGCAGCACGGGACTCGAGGGAGTTGAGCAGTTCTTC. Its translation is CASSTGLEGVEQFF. Using reference TRBV9 and TRBJ2-1 for the parts outside the CDR3, the full variable domain is DSGVTQTPKHLITATGQRVTLRCSPRSGDLSVYWYQQSLDQGLQFLIQYYNGEERAKGNILERFSAQQFPDLHSELNLSSLELGDSALYFCASSTGLEGVEQFFGPGTRLTVL.

This chain uses TRBV19 with TRBJ2-3; D possibly corresponds to TRBD1 (5 bases). Germline CDR1 LNHDA, CDR2 SQIVND (reference sequence). V lost 4 bases to trimming and J lost 4 bases, with 15 bases between them. The CDR3 spans 15 residues. The DNA for the CDR3 is TGTGCCAGTAGTAGTTACGGCCTCAGGGCAGATACGCAGTATTTT. Protein: CASSSYGLRADTQYF. The full variable domain, rest sourced from reference TRBV19 and TRBJ2-3, is DGGITQSPKYLFRKEGQNVTLSCEQNLNHDAMYWYRQDPGQGLRLIYYSQIVNDFQKGDIAEGYSVSREKKESFPLTVTSAQKNPTAFYLCASSSYGLRADTQYFGPGTRLTVL.

The genes are TRBV12-1 and TRBJ1-1. TRBV12-1 is an annotated pseudogene. The CDR3 contains 13 residues. In DNA, the CDR3 is TGTGCCAGCAGCCTGGAACCGAACACTGAAGCTTTCTTT. This encodes CASSLEPNTEAFF.

The chain has TRBV6-9 and TRBJ1-3, with D possibly TRBD1 on 5 matching bases. Germline loops: CDR1 MNHGY, CDR2 SVAAGI. Deletions cut 3 bases from V and 3 bases from J, with 18 bases between. The CDR3 spans 17 residues. CDR3 nucleotides: TGTGCCAGCAGTTACCAGAGTCCGGGGGAAGGTGGAAACACCATATATTTT. Its translation: CASSYQSPGEGGNTIYF.

This clone has a handful of counts. The chain uses TRBV19 and TRBJ2-1; TRBD2 matches 8 bases. V shed 5 bases and J 1 base; nucleotides not matched to a gene: 4. The CDR3 runs 15 residues. Germline assignment: CDR1 LNHDA and CDR2 SQIVND (reference sequence). CDR3 nucleotides: TGTGCCAGTAGTGTTGAGCGGGAGTCCTACAATGAGCAGTTCTTC. Protein: CASSVERESYNEQFF.

The chain is built from TRBV19 and TRBJ2-2; 9 positions agree with TRBD1. This CDR3 region has 16 residues. J was trimmed by 4 bases and V by 3 bases; bases with no gene match: 6. Germline V CDR1 and CDR2: LNHDA, SQIVND (reference sequence). The CDR3 is CASSIRDRAGTGELFF. The CDR3 nucleotides are TGTGCCAGTAGTATTAGGGACAGGGCGGGCACCGGGGAGCTGTTTTTT.

Only one count was recorded for this clone. The rearrangement links TRBV19 to TRBJ2-1, with TRBD2 matching 7 bases. The length of the CDR3 is 15 residues. V gave up 5 bases and J gave up 9 bases; unmatched junction bases: 13. Looked up from germline, CDR1 is LNHDA and CDR2 is SQIVND (reference sequence). Here the CDR3 reads CASSGWFSGQGEQFF. The CDR3 DNA is TGTGCCAGTAGTGGGTGGTTTAGCGGGCAAGGTGAGCAGTTCTTC.

CDR3 sequence reads: CASSEDRENTEAFF. As DNA, the CDR3 is TGTGCCAGCAGTGAAGACAGGGAGAACACTGAAGCTTTCTTT. The chain combines TRBV25-1 with TRBJ1-1, with TRBD1 matching over 7 bases. The CDR3 spans 14 residues. The V gene's germline CDR1 is MGHDK and CDR2 SYGVNS. V lost 2 bases, J lost 1 base, and 1 base stayed unmatched.

This chain joins TRBV19 and TRBJ1-5, with 8 bases matching TRBD1. In germline, CDR1 is LNHDA, CDR2 SQIVND (reference sequence). Unmatched junction bases numbered 10, after V lost 6 bases and J lost 3 bases. The CDR3 covers 16 residues. DNA for the CDR3: TGTGCCAGTAGATACTCAGACAGGGGAAACAATCAGCCCCAGCATTTT. It is translated as CASRYSDRGNNQPQHF.

The chain carries TRBV14 and TRBJ2-1; possible D gene TRBD2, 6 bases. V was cut by 1 base and J by 3 bases, with 13 bases left in between. This CDR3 region has 16 residues. Germline V gene lookup returns CDR1 SGHDN and CDR2 FVKESK. Written as DNA, the CDR3 is TGTGCCAGCAGCCAAGTTGCGTCGGGAGTCTACAATGAGCAGTTCTTC. As protein: CASSQVASGVYNEQFF.

This clone is medium-sized. This chain connects TRBV11-3 to TRBJ1-4, with 8 bases that match TRBD1. The ends lost 5 bases at V and 5 bases at J; junction bases unmatched: 13. Germline loops: CDR1 SGHNT, CDR2 YENEEA. The CDR3 totals 17 residues. CDR3 protein: CASSPRTGIGSNEKLFF. The CDR3 bases are TGTGCCAGCAGCCCCCGGACAGGGATTGGGTCGAATGAAAAACTGTTTTTT.

The chain couples TRBV2 to TRBJ2-7; weak D call: TRBD2 (5 bases). The CDR3 has 14 residues. The germline CDR1 and CDR2 sequences are SNHLY and FYNNEI. Deletions cut 7 bases from V and 0 bases from J, with 13 bases between. The CDR3 DNA follows: TGTGCCAGCAAATTGGGCGGACTCTCCTACGAGCAGTACTTC. It is translated as CASKLGGLSYEQYF.